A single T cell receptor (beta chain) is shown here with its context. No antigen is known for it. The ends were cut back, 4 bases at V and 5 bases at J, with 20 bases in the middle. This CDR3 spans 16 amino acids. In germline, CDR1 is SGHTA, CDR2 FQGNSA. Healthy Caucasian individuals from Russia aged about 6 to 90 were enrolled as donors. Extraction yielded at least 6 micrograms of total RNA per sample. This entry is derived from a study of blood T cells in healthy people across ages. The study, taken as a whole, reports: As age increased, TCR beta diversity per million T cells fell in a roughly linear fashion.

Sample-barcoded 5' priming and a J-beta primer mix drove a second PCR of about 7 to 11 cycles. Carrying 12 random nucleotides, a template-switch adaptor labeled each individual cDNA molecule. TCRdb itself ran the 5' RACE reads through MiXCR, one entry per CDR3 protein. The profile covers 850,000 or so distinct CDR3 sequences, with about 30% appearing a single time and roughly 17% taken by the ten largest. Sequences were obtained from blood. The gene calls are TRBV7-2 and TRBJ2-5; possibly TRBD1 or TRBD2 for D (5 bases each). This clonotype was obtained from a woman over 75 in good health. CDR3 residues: CASSSAPGQVGETQYF. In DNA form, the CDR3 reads TGTGCCAGCAGCTCGGCCCCGGGGCAGGTGGGGGAGACCCAGTACTTC.